The 10 T cell receptor beta chains presented below share a single source sample, sequenced in a study of early T cells in non-severe SARS-CoV-2 infection. Using its own MiXCR run on the 5' RACE reads, TCRdb lists one record per CDR3 protein. The table includes 30,000 to 40,000 distinct CDR3 sequences, around 4.3% detected once. The specimen sequenced was whole blood. Receptors originate from an adult who was a healthcare worker with PCR-confirmed SARS-CoV-2 infection or an uninfected control (not recorded which).

This clonotype was counted ten times or more. The chain is built from TRBV7-2 and TRBJ2-7, with D perhaps TRBD2 (6 bases). Germline V gene sequence: CDR1 SGHTA, CDR2 FQGNSA. This CDR3 comprises 14 residues. With 1 base removed from V and 6 bases from J, the gap between germline ends came to 13 bases. The CDR3 nucleotides read TGTGCCAGCAGCTTAGGGAGGGCCGGTTCCGAGCAGTACTTC. Its protein product is CASSLGRAGSEQYF.

This clonotype was counted ten times or more. The V gene is TRBV28, the J gene TRBJ2-3; tentatively, D is TRBD1 or TRBD2 (5 bases each). Between the trimmed V and J ends, which lost 5 bases and 0 bases, there was a span of 12 bases. The CDR3 has 15 amino acids. CDR1 is MDHEN, CDR2 SYDVKM, per germline. In nucleotides, the CDR3 is TGTGCCAGCAGTCCAGGGACCGCGAGCACAGATACGCAGTATTTT. Translated, it gives CASSPGTASTDTQYF.

There are many counts of this clonotype. The rearrangement uses TRBV4-1 and TRBJ2-3; TRBD2 matches at 11 bases. V trimming: 3 bases; J trimming: 3 bases; junction bases outside the gene matches: 20. Germline V gene data show CDR1 as MGHRA and CDR2 as YSYEKL. The CDR3 loop spans 21 amino acids. CDR3 in DNA: TGCGCCAGCAGCCATTCCCCCGGGACAGGTGGACTAGCGGGTATAACAGATACGCAGTATTTT. This encodes CASSHSPGTGGLAGITDTQYF.

This clonotype was seen repeatedly, ten times or more. V is TRBV12-3 or TRBV12-4 and J is TRBJ1-1, with 8 bases that match TRBD1. The CDR3 is 14 amino acids. V shed 6 bases, J shed 5 bases, and the junction held 8 bases outside the gene matches. CDR3 sequence (DNA): TGTGCCAGCAGCCGCGGGACAGGAGGAACTGAAGCTTTCTTT. Translation: CASSRGTGGTEAFF.

This clonotype was detected ten times or more. V and J are TRBV7-2 and TRBJ2-1; the D gene is possibly TRBD2 (6 bases). Germline CDR1 and CDR2: SGHTA and FQGNSA. This CDR3 is built from 14 residues. V was pared by 2 bases and J by 10 bases, with 15 bases between. In nucleotides, the CDR3 is TGTGCCAGCAGCTTACGGGTTCCTGGAGGGGAGCAGTTCTTC. Its translation is CASSLRVPGGEQFF.

This clonotype came up many times. The J gene is TRBJ2-3, the V gene TRBV7-9; the match to TRBD1 covers 7 bases. With 3 bases clipped from V and 6 bases from J, the junction kept 9 bases outside the gene matches. Per the germline V gene, CDR1 is SEHNR and CDR2 is FQNEAQ (reference sequence). This CDR3 region has 15 residues. The CDR3 sequence: CASSFAQGEIDTQYF. The CDR3 region has the DNA TGTGCCAGCAGCTTTGCCCAGGGGGAGATCGATACGCAGTATTTT.

This clonotype has ten or more counts. The chain couples TRBV21-1 to TRBJ2-7; TRBD1, the table's D call, lacks a check against the DNA. TRBV21-1 is recorded as a pseudogene. CDR3 length: 14 residues. The CDR3 sequence is CASRNRGASYEQYF. In DNA, the CDR3 is TGTGCCAGCAGAAACAGGGGAGCGTCCTACGAGCAGTACTTC.

This clonotype occurred many times. The chain links TRBV27 to TRBJ1-6, with TRBD1 as a possible D gene (5 bases). V was pared by 0 bases and J by 7 bases, with 13 bases between. CDR1 and CDR2 (germline): MNHEY, SMNVEV (reference sequence). This CDR3 has 16 amino acids. Here the CDR3 reads CASSLSTAVLNSPLHF. The DNA for the CDR3 is TGTGCCAGCAGTTTATCGACAGCGGTATTAAATTCACCCCTCCACTTT.

This clonotype was picked up many times. The V call is TRBV7-3, the J call TRBJ1-1; D perhaps matches TRBD1 (6 bases). This CDR3 is built from 14 residues. Germline CDR1 reads SGHTA; CDR2 reads FQGTGA. The ends were cut back, 3 bases at V and 4 bases at J, with 12 bases in the middle. Here the CDR3 DNA reads TGTGCCAGCAGCTTGGGGGCCGCGGGCACTGAAGCTTTCTTT. It is translated as CASSLGAAGTEAFF.

This clonotype was detected ten times or more. The chain employs TRBV5-4 and TRBJ2-3, with D possibly matching TRBD2 (7 bases). There are 16 residues in the CDR3. CDR1 SGHNT and CDR2 YYREEE come from the germline V gene (reference sequence). Trimming left V 5 bases short and J 4 bases short, with 20 bases between. The CDR3 bases are TGTGCCAGCAGTTCCGTGGGGGGGGGCCGCGCAGATACGCAGTATTTT. Its translation is CASSSVGGGRADTQYF. Drawing the rest from reference TRBV5-4 and TRBJ2-3, the complete variable domain is ETGVTQSPTHLIKTRGQQVTLRCSSQSGHNTVSWYQQALGQGPQFIFQYYREEENGRGNFPPRFSGLQFPNYSSELNVNALELDDSALYLCASSSVGGGRADTQYFGPGTRLTVL.